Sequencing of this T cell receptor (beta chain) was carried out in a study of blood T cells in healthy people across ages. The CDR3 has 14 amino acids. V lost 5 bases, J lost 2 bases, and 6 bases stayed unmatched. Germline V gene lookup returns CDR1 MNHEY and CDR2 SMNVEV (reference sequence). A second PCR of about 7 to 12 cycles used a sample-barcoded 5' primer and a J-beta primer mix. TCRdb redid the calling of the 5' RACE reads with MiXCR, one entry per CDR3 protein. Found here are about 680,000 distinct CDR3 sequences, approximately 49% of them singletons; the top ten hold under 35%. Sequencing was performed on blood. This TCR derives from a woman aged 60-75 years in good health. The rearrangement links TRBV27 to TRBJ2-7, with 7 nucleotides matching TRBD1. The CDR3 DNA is TGTGCCAGCAGTGTAACCGGGACAGCCTACGAGCAGTACTTC. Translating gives CASSVTGTAYEQYF.